Included here is one T cell receptor (beta chain) sequence, with context. Its antigen is undetermined. The sample belongs to a study of metastatic and nonmetastatic thyroid tumors. Study as a whole: Across blood and tumor or nodule tissue, repertoires from malignant and benign thyroid patients were compared with one another.

The CDR3 runs 14 residues. After removal of 3 bases from V and 4 bases from J, the junction contained 2 bases not matched to a gene. CDR1 MDHEN and CDR2 SYDVKM come from the germline V gene. TCRdb re-analyzed the PCR reads through MiXCR. The sample shows roughly 34,000 clones, approximately 31% of them seen only once. Study findings and constraints: It was reported that TCR beta diversity was significantly higher in malignant thyroid tumors than benign nodules, in blood and tumor.

All patients were untreated before thyroid surgery. The sequence was collected from a female donor with papillary thyroid cancer or a benign thyroid nodule (not recorded which). Some clones in this sample may be carry-over from other donors' samples. Sequenced sample: tumor tissue. The chain carries TRBV28 and TRBJ2-5, with 10 bases identical to TRBD1. Written as DNA, the CDR3 is TGTGCCAGCAGTTTGACAGGGGGCGTAGAGACCCAGTACTTC. Protein product: CASSLTGGVETQYF.